Shown below are 20 T cell receptor beta chains from a single sample sequenced in a study of control samples from healthy donors and cancer patients. Only in-frame clones appear in the TCRdb table, and some are missing; sequencing was by immunoSEQ multiplex PCR. The sample has 150,000 to 200,000 clones, around 91% seen once; the top ten hold over 1.2%. Sample: blood. All receptors come from a woman in her 30s in good health.

This clone was seen many times. The chain links TRBV3-1 (or the pseudogene TRBV3-2) to TRBJ1-2, with TRBD1 identical over 9 bases. J was trimmed by 8 bases and V by 0 bases; bases with no gene match: 7. The CDR3 extends over 15 amino acids. CDR1 LGHDT and CDR2 YNNKEL come from the germline V gene (reference sequence). The CDR3 loop is CASSQDAQGARGYTF. The DNA of the CDR3 is TGTGCCAGCAGCCAAGATGCACAGGGGGCGCGAGGCTACACCTTC.

This clone was detected only once. The chain employs TRBV2 and TRBJ2-3; TRBD2 aligns across 9 bases. Per germline, CDR1 SNHLY and CDR2 FYNNEI. Trimming cost V 11 bases and J 4 bases; bases outside gene matches: 4. This CDR3 spans 12 amino acids. This CDR3 is CAGGTSPDTQYF. CDR3 DNA sequence: TGTGCCGGGGGGACTAGCCCAGATACGCAGTATTTT. Drawing the rest from reference TRBV2 and TRBJ2-3, the complete variable domain is EPEVTQTPSHQVTQMGQEVILRCVPISNHLYFYWYRQILGQKVEFLVSFYNNEISEKSEIFDDQFSVERPDGSNFTLKIRSTKLEDSAMYFCAGGTSPDTQYFGPGTRLTVL.

V gene TRBV24-1 combines with J gene TRBJ2-3, with 9 positions matching TRBD1. Germline V CDR1 and CDR2: KGHDR, SFDVKD. The CDR3 spans 14 residues. After removal of 6 bases from V and 3 bases from J, the junction contained 3 bases not matched to a gene. CDR3 loop: CATSRTGETDTQYF. In nucleotides, the CDR3 is TGTGCCACCAGTAGGACAGGGGAGACAGATACGCAGTATTTT.

CDR3 loop: CASTPLTGILYNEQFF. CDR3 coding DNA: TGTGCCAGCACTCCCCTTACCGGGATCCTATACAATGAGCAGTTCTTC. The gene calls are TRBV25-1 and TRBJ2-1, with D possibly TRBD2 on 5 matching bases. The CDR3 sequence is 16 residues long. Germline CDR1 is MGHDK and CDR2 is SYGVNS. V was trimmed by 7 bases and J by 4 bases, leaving 20 bases between them.

The rearrangement links TRBV4-1 to TRBJ2-1; 9 nucleotides agree with TRBD2. V was pared by 0 bases and J by 5 bases, with 2 bases of the junction left unmatched. Germline CDR1 reads MGHRA; CDR2 reads YSYEKL. The CDR3 extends over 15 amino acids. The DNA for the CDR3 is TGCGCCAGCAGCCAAGAAGGCGGGAGGGACAATGAGCAGTTCTTC. Protein sequence: CASSQEGGRDNEQFF.

V is TRBV21-1 and J is TRBJ2-7; the DNA was not used to check the table's D call, TRBD2. TRBV21-1 is a pseudogene. This CDR3 region has 14 residues. CDR3 sequence reads: CASSKGSGGYEQYF. In DNA, the CDR3 is TGTGCCAGCAGCAAAGGGTCGGGGGGTTACGAGCAGTACTTC.

The chain couples TRBV5-1 to TRBJ2-3, with 8 nucleotides matching TRBD1. This CDR3 spans 15 amino acids. V gave up 5 bases and J gave up 0 bases; unmatched junction bases: 5. Germline V lookup: CDR1 SGHRS, CDR2 YFSETQ. The CDR3 sequence: CASSLDRASTDTQYF. The DNA of the CDR3 is TGCGCCAGCAGTCTGGACAGGGCTAGCACAGATACGCAGTATTTT.

The chain joins TRBV6-5 to TRBJ2-7; 7 bases are shared with TRBD1. Germline CDR1 MNHEY, CDR2 SVGAGI. The CDR3 runs 14 residues. V shed 6 bases and J 2 bases; nucleotides not matched to a gene: 7. The CDR3 DNA sequence: TGTGCCAGCAGAAGGGGACAGATAGCCTACGAGCAGTACTTC. Residues: CASRRGQIAYEQYF.

In this sample, this clone turned up once. The gene calls are TRBV20-1 and TRBJ1-1, with D unresolved. Germline V lookup: CDR1 DFQATT, CDR2 SNEGSKA (reference sequence). Trimming removed 3 bases from V and 1 base from J, with 9 bases in between. The CDR3 is 13 residues long. The DNA of the CDR3 is TGCAGTGCTAGTCGCGACGCGAACACTGAAGCTTTCTTT. Its translation is CSASRDANTEAFF.

The V gene is TRBV6-2 or TRBV6-3, the J gene TRBJ2-3; TRBD2 matches at 15 bases. V was pared by 5 bases and J by 1 base, with 7 bases of the junction left unmatched. This CDR3 has 18 amino acids. Germline CDR1 is MNHEY and CDR2 is SVGEGT. This CDR3 is CASSDPGLAGGRTDTQYF. As DNA, the CDR3 is TGTGCCAGCAGTGACCCGGGACTAGCGGGAGGCCGCACAGATACGCAGTATTTT.

The chain couples TRBV27 to TRBJ1-2; 8 bases are a match to TRBD1. The CDR3 is 14 residues long. Germline CDR1 reads MNHEY; CDR2 reads SMNVEV (reference sequence). The V gene end was trimmed by 8 bases and the J gene end by 0 bases; junction bases not matched to a gene: 5. Written as DNA, the CDR3 is TGTGCCAGCTCTACAGGGGGTTCTAACTATGGCTACACCTTC. Translated, it gives CASSTGGSNYGYTF.

The J gene is TRBJ2-4, the V gene TRBV5-4; 12 bases fit TRBD2. From germline, CDR1 is SGHNT and CDR2 YYREEE (reference sequence). J gave up 5 bases and V 4 bases, and 4 bases lay outside the gene matches. This CDR3 is built from 15 residues. The CDR3 region has the DNA TGTGCCAGCAGCCACCGGACTAGCGGGGAAAACATTCAGTACTTC. The encoded protein is CASSHRTSGENIQYF.

CDR3 nucleotides: TGTGCCAGCAGTGAGGCAGGGGCTGAAGCTTTCTTT. The encoded protein is CASSEAGAEAFF. The chain employs TRBV2 and TRBJ1-1, with D perhaps matching TRBD1 (6 bases). In germline, CDR1 is SNHLY, CDR2 FYNNEI. This CDR3 comprises 12 residues. Trimming left V 3 bases short and J 6 bases short, with 8 bases between.

The rearrangement joins TRBV28 to TRBJ1-5; 8 bases agree with TRBD1. The ends lost 7 bases at V and 2 bases at J; junction bases unmatched: 7. Looked up from germline, CDR1 is MDHEN and CDR2 is SYDVKM. The CDR3 totals 15 residues. In nucleotides, the CDR3 is TGTGCCAGCATGGACAGGGACGGTGGCAATCAGCCCCAGCATTTT. Translated: CASMDRDGGNQPQHF.

Worth noting for this clone: Other DNA variants within this sample encode the same CDR3. As DNA, the CDR3 is TGTGCCAGCAGCTCACAGGGGAACACTGAAGCTTTCTTT. Its protein product is CASSSQGNTEAFF. This chain uses TRBV7-2 with TRBJ1-1, with D possibly being TRBD1 (6 bases). The CDR3 runs 13 residues. Trimming removed 4 bases from V and 1 base from J, with 7 bases in between. Per the germline V gene, CDR1 is SGHTA and CDR2 is FQGNSA.

The chain is built from TRBV18 and TRBJ2-1; no firm D call. V lost 0 bases, J lost 0 bases, and 6 bases lay in between. CDR1 is KGHSH, CDR2 LQKENI, per germline. This CDR3 region has 15 residues. CDR3 sequence reads: CASSPPVNSYNEQFF. For the CDR3, the DNA is TGTGCCAGCTCACCACCGGTGAACTCCTACAATGAGCAGTTCTTC.

The chain is built from TRBV7-2 and TRBJ1-1; 9 positions match TRBD1. Germline-derived CDR1 and CDR2 are SGHTA and FQGNSA. The CDR3 is 12 residues long. V lost 5 bases to trimming and J lost 12 bases; unmatched junction nucleotides: 7. CDR3 bases: TGTGCCAGCAGCCTCCGGGACAGGGTTACTTTCTTT. Protein: CASSLRDRVTFF.

The genes are TRBV6-5 and TRBJ1-1; no firm D call. CDR1 and CDR2 (germline): MNHEY, SVGAGI. Trimming cost V 6 bases and J 1 base, with 9 bases left between them. The CDR3 spans 13 residues. DNA for the CDR3: TGTGCCAGCAGCCGCACGGAGAACACTGAAGCTTTCTTT. It is translated as CASSRTENTEAFF.

This chain uses TRBV6-5 with TRBJ2-7, with 9 bases lining up with TRBD1. Germline trimming cut 6 bases from V and 2 bases from J; bases unmatched to any gene: 2. CDR1 MNHEY and CDR2 SVGAGI come from the germline V gene. This CDR3 has 13 residues. CDR3 protein: CASRGQGPYEQYF. Written as DNA, the CDR3 is TGTGCCAGCAGGGGACAGGGACCCTACGAGCAGTACTTC.

The rearrangement uses TRBV14 and TRBJ2-2, with D unclear. V gave up 3 bases and J gave up 7 bases, with 3 bases separating them. In germline, CDR1 is SGHDN, CDR2 FVKESK. The CDR3 loop spans 11 amino acids. This chain's CDR3 is CASSHDGELFF. The CDR3 coding sequence is TGTGCCAGCAGCCACGACGGGGAGCTGTTTTTT.